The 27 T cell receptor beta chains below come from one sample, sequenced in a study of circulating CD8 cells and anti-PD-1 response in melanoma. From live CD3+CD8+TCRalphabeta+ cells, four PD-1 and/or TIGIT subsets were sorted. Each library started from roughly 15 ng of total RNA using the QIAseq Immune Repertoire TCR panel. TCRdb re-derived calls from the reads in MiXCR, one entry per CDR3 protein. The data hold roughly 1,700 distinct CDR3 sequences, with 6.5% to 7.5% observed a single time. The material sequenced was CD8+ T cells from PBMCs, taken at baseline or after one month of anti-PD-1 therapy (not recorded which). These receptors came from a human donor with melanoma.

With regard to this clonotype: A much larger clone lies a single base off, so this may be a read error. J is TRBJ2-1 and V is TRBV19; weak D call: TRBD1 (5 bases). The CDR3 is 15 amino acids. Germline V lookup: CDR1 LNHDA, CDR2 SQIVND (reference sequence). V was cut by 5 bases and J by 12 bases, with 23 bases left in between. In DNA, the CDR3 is TGTGCCAGTAGTTCGATACAGGCCGAGAACTATGGGCAGTTCTTC. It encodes CASSSIQAENYGQFF.

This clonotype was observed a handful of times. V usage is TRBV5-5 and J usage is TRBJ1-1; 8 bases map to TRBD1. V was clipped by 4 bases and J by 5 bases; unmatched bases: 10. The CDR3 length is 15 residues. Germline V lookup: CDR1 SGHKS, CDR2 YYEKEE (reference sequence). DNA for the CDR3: TGTGCCAGCAGCCACTCAGGGGGCTCAGCAACTGAAGCTTTCTTT. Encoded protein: CASSHSGGSATEAFF.

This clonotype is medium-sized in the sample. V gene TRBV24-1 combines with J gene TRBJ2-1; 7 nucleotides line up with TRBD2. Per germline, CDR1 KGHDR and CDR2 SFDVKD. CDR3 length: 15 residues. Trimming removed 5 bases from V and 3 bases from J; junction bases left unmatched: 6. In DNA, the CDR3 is TGTGCCACCAGTGCATCCGGGACTATCTACAATGAGCAGTTCTTC. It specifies CATSASGTIYNEQFF.

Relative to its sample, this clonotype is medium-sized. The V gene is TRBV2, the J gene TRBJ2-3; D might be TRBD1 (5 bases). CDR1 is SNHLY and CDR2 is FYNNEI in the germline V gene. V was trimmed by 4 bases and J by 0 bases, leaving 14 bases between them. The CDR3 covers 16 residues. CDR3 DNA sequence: TGTGCCAGCAGTGTTAAGGGGCGAGCTAGCACAGATACGCAGTATTTT. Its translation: CASSVKGRASTDTQYF.

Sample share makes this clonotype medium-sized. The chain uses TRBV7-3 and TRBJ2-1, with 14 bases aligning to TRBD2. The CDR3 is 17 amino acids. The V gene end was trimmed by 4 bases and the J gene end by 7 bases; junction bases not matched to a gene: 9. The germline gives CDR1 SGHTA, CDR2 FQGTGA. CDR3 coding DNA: TGTGCCAGCAGCTCGGGACTAGCGGGGGCCGCGGTAAATGAGCAGTTCTTC. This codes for CASSSGLAGAAVNEQFF. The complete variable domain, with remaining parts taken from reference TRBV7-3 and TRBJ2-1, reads GAGVSQTPSNKVTEKGKYVELRCDPISGHTALYWYRQSLGQGPEFLIYFQGTGAADDSGLPNDRFFAVRPEGSVSTLKIQRTERGDSAVYLCASSSGLAGAAVNEQFFGPGTRLTVL.

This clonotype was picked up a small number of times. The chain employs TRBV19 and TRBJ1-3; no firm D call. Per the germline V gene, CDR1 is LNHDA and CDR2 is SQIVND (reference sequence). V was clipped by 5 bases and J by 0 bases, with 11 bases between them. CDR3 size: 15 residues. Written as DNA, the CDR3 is TGTGCCAGTAGTCCATGGACTTCCTCTGGAAACACCATATATTTT. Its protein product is CASSPWTSSGNTIYF.

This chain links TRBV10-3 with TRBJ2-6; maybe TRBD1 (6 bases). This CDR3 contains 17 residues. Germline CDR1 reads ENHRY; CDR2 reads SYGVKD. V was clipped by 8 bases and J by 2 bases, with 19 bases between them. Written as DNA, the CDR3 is TGTGCCATCTTAGTGCGTGGGGGCGCGGCTGGGGCCAACGTCCTGACTTTC. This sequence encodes CAILVRGGAAGANVLTF.

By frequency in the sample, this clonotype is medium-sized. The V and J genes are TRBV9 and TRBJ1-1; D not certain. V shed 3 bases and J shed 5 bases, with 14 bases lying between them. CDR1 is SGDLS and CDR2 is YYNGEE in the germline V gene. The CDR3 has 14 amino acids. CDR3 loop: CASSAGGPRTEAFF. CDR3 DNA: TGTGCCAGCAGCGCTGGCGGACCTCGGACTGAAGCTTTCTTT.

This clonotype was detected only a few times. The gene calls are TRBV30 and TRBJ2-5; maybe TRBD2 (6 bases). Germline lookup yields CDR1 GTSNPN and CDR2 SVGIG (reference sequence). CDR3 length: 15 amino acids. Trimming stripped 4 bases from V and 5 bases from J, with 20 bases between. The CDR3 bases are TGTGCCTGGACTCATGTCGGCGGGAACGGGGAGACCCAGTACTTC. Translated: CAWTHVGGNGETQYF.

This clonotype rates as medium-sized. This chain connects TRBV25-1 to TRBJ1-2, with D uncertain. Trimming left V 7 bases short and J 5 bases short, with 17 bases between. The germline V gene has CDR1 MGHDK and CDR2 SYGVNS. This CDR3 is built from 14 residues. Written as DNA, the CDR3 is TGTGCCAGCAACTCCGGCCGGGCTTCGTATGGCTACACCTTC. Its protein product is CASNSGRASYGYTF.

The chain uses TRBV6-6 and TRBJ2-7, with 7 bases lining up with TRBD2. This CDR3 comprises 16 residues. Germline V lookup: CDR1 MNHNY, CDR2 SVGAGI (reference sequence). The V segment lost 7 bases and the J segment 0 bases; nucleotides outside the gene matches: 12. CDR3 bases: TGTGCCAGCATAGGTCCTACTAGCGATAGCTCCTACGAGCAGTACTTC. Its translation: CASIGPTSDSSYEQYF.

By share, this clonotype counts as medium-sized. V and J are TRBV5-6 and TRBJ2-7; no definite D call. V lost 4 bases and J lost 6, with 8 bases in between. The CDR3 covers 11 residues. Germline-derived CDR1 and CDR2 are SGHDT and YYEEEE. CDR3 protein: CASSLASEQYF. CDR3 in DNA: TGTGCCAGCAGCCTGGCTAGCGAGCAGTACTTC.

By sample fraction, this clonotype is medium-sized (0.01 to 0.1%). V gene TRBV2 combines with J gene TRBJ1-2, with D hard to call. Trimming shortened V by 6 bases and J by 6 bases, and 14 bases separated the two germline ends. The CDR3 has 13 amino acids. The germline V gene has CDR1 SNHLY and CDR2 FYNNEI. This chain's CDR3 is CASRPIPPDGYTF. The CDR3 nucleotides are TGTGCCAGCAGACCTATTCCACCTGATGGCTACACCTTC.

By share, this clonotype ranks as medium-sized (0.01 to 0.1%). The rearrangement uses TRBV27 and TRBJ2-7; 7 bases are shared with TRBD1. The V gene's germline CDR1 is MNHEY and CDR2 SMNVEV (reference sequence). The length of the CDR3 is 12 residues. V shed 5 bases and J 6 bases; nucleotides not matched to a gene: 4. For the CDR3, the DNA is TGTGCCAGCAGTATACAGGGGTCCGAGCAGTACTTC. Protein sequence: CASSIQGSEQYF.

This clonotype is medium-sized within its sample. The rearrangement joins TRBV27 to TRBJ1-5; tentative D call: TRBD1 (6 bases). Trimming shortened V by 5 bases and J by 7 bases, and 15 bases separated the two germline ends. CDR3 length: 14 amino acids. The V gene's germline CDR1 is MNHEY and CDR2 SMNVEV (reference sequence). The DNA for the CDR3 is TGTGCCAGCAGTAAACAGGGCTATCAGCAGCCCCAGCATTTT. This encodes CASSKQGYQQPQHF.

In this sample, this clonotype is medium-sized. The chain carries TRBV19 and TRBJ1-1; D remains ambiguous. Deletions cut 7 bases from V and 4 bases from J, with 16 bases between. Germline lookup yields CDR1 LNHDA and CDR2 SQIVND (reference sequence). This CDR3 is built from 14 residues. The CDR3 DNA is TGTGCCAGTACCCTAACGGATGGCGGCACTGAAGCTTTCTTT. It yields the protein CASTLTDGGTEAFF. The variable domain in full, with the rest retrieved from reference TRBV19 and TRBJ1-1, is DGGITQSPKYLFRKEGQNVTLSCEQNLNHDAMYWYRQDPGQGLRLIYYSQIVNDFQKGDIAEGYSVSREKKESFPLTVTSAQKNPTAFYLCASTLTDGGTEAFFGQGTRLTVV.

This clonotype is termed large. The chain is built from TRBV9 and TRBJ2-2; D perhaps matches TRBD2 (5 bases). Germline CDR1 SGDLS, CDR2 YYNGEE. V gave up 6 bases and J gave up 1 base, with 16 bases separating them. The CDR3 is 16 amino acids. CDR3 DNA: TGTGCCAGCAAGGGCGGGCGTGAGCTGAACACCGGGGAGCTGTTTTTT. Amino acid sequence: CASKGGRELNTGELFF. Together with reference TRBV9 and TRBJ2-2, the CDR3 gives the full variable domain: DSGVTQTPKHLITATGQRVTLRCSPRSGDLSVYWYQQSLDQGLQFLIQYYNGEERAKGNILERFSAQQFPDLHSELNLSSLELGDSALYFCASKGGRELNTGELFFGEGSRLTVL.

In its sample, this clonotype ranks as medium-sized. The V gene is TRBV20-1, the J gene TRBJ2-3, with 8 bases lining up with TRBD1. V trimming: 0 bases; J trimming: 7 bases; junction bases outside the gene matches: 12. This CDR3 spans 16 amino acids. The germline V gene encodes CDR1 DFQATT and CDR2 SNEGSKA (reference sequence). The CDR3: CSARDIVRDRGNTQYF. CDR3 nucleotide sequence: TGCAGTGCTAGAGATATTGTCCGAGACAGGGGAAATACGCAGTATTTT.

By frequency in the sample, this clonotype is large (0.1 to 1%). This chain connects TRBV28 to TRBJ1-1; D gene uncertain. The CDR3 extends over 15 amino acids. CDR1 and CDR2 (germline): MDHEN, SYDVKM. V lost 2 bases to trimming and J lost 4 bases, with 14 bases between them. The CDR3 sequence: CASSLGQLSGTEAFF. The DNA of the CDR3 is TGTGCCAGCAGTTTAGGTCAACTTTCTGGCACTGAAGCTTTCTTT.

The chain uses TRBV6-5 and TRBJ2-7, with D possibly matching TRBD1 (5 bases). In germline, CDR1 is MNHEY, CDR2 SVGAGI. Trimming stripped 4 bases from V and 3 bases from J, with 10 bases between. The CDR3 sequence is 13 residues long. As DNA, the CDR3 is TGTGCCAGCAGTTCCCTAGACAGCTACGAGCAGTACTTC. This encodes CASSSLDSYEQYF.

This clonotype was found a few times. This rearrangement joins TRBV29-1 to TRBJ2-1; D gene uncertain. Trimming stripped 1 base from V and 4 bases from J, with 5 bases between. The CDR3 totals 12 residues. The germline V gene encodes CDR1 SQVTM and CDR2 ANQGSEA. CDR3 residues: CSVEARYNEQFF. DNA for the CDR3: TGCAGCGTTGAAGCCCGATACAATGAGCAGTTCTTC.

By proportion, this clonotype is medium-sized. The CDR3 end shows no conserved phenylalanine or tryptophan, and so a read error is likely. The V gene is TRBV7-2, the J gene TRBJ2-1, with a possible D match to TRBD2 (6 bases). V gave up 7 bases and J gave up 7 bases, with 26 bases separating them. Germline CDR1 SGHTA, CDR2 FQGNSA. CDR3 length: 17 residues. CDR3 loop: CASTLLPRTGDPNEQFS. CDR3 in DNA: TGTGCCAGCACCCTGCTTCCCCGAACGGGGGATCCTAATGAGCAGTTCTCC.

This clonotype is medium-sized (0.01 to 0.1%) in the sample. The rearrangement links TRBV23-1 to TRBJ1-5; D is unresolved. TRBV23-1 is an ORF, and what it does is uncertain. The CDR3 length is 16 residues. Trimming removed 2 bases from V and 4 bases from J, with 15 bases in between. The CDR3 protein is CASSQKIRAVNQPQHF. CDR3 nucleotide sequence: TGCGCCAGCAGTCAAAAGATACGGGCAGTTAATCAGCCCCAGCATTTT.

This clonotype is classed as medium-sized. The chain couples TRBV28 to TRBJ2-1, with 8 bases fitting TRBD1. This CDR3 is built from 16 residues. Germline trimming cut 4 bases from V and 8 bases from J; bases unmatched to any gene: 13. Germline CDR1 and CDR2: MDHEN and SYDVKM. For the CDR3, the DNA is TGTGCCAGCAGTTCCCTAAGGACAGGGAGGTGGGATGAGCAGTTCTTC. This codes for CASSSLRTGRWDEQFF.

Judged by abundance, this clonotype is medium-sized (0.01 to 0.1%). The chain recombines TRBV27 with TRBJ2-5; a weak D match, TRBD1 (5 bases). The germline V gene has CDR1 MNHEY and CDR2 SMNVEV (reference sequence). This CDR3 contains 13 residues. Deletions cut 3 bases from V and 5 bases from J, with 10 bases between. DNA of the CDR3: TGTGCCAGCAGTTTGGGTAACAGGGAGACCCAGTACTTC. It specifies CASSLGNRETQYF.

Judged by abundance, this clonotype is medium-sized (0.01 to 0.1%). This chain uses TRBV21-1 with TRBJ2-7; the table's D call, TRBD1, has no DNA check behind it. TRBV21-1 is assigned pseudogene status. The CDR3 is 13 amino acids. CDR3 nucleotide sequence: TGTGCCAGCAGGTTTCCAGGGGTCTACGAGCAGTACTTC. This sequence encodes CASRFPGVYEQYF.

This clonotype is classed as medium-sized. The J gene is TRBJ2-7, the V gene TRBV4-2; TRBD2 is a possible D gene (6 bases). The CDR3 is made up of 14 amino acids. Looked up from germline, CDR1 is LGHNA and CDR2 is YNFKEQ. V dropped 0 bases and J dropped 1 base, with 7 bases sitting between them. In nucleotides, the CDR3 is TGTGCCAGCAGCCAAGAGCGGGGTTCCTACGAGCAGTACTTC. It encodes CASSQERGSYEQYF.